These T cell receptor beta chains were read from a single sample in a study of T cell repertoires in cytomegalovirus infection. TCRdb fed the reads into MiXCR, producing one record per CDR3 protein. Of about 310,000 distinct CDR3 sequences listed, 15% to 20% are singletons. Sequenced input: PBMCs. These receptors all come from a human donor in good health (CMV status not recorded). Some clones in this sample may be carry-over from other donors' samples. The CDR3 runs from the conserved cysteine through the conserved F or W. D genes are given only for firm matches.

v_gene,d_gene,len,CDR3aa
TRBV5-6,TRBD1,19,CASSPGTGPRSSGANVLTF
TRBV20-1,-,14,CSVEGSYSNQPQHF
TRBV5-1,-,14,CASSADAFGNTIYF
TRBV4-3,-,15,CASSQDYTGLRPLHF
TRBV7-4,-,13,CASSAPISYEQYF
TRBV7-6,TRBD1,14,CASSSGGGGTEAFF
TRBV7-8,-,14,CASSLLLASDTQYF
TRBV7-9,-,16,CASTPGVSIGNEKLFF
TRBV6-5,-,16,CASSYSGQLNTGELFF
TRBV28,-,16,CASSSPAAGINYGYTF
TRBV20-1,-,15,CSARDLRQNNSPLHF
TRBV19,-,14,CASSILRGEETQYF
TRBV28,-,13,CASSLQGGDEQYF
TRBV11-2,-,11,CASSKQETQYF
TRBV18,TRBD2,18,CASSPSPSGDFSSYEQYF
TRBV6-2/TRBV6-3,TRBD2,17,CASSYPPGLAGLDTQYF
TRBV6-1,-,14,CASRLDGANEKLFF
TRBV28,TRBD1,15,CASKGADRGREKLFF
TRBV29-1,TRBD2,14,CSVEGTSLGDTQYF
TRBV6-5,-,15,CASKTGNGPQETQYF
TRBV15,-,15,CATRMGGRGTDTQYF
TRBV6-2/TRBV6-3,-,13,CASSRDSTDTQYF
TRBV7-6,-,11,CVSSRYVEQFF
TRBV20-1,-,12,CSARYPGNTIYF
TRBV7-2,TRBD2,16,CASRLRLAGGQETQYF
TRBV20-1,TRBD1,15,CSARLIQGDLYGYTF
TRBV28,-,13,CASRTVDSYGYTF
TRBV7-3,-,15,CASSQNGESGEKLFF
TRBV6-5,-,14,CASMSGGMNTEAFF
TRBV7-9,-,11,CASSLIGTQYF
TRBV2,TRBD2,16,CASSVLAGENTGELFF
TRBV2,-,14,CASSVRIGNEKLFF
TRBV20-1,-,13,CSARRDLNFEQFF
TRBV2,-,16,CASSERLTPSNQPQHF
TRBV5-1,-,15,CASRIQSLMNTEAFF